These T cell receptor beta chains were read from a single sample in a study of cytomegalovirus exposure and HLA in healthy donors. Profiled with immunoSEQ multiplex PCR; TCRdb holds only in-frame clones, not every one. The sample includes some 170,000 clones, 84% of them seen just once. The specimen was PBMCs. The receptors shown here come from a man aged 25-45 years in good health and CMV-seropositive. Both conserved end residues are part of each CDR3. A D gene is named only where the DNA matches it firmly. The size of a clone is reported for some rows only, either as once, few or many, or as a class for expanded clones.

CDR3 protein: CASSLVGGGTDTQYF
CDR3 DNA: TGTGCCAGCAGCTTAGTCGGCGGCGGCACAGATACGCAGTATTTT
D gene: -
J gene: TRBJ2-3
V gene: TRBV7-2
clone size: -

CDR3 protein: CASSLEGQGGTEAFF
CDR3 DNA: TGTGCCAGCAGCTTAGAGGGACAGGGGGGCACTGAAGCTTTCTTT
D gene: TRBD1
J gene: TRBJ1-1
V gene: TRBV7-6
clone size: once

CDR3 protein: CASSAQGARYTF
CDR3 DNA: TGCGCCAGCAGCGCACAGGGGGCGCGCTACACCTTC
D gene: TRBD1
J gene: TRBJ1-2
V gene: TRBV5-1
clone size: -

CDR3 protein: CASSEGGELFF
CDR3 DNA: TGTGCCAGCAGCGAGGGCGGGGAGCTGTTTTTT
D gene: -
J gene: TRBJ2-2
V gene: TRBV5-4
clone size: once

CDR3 protein: CAISPKADSPIGYTF
CDR3 DNA: TGTGCCATCAGCCCAAAAGCAGACAGCCCCATAGGCTACACCTTC
D gene: -
J gene: TRBJ1-2
V gene: TRBV10-3
clone size: few

CDR3 protein: CASSFPSSYEQYF
CDR3 DNA: TGCGCCAGCAGCTTCCCCAGCTCCTACGAGCAGTACTTC
D gene: -
J gene: TRBJ2-7
V gene: TRBV5-1
clone size: -

CDR3 protein: CASSKTVNYGYTF
CDR3 DNA: TGTGCCAGCAGCAAGACAGTGAACTATGGCTACACCTTC
D gene: -
J gene: TRBJ1-2
V gene: TRBV21-1
clone size: -

CDR3 protein: CASRTLGAVRNTEAFF
CDR3 DNA: TGTGCCAGCAGAACCCTTGGGGCGGTGCGGAACACTGAAGCTTTCTTT
D gene: -
J gene: TRBJ1-1
V gene: TRBV28
clone size: -

CDR3 protein: CASSVGSSNTGELFF
CDR3 DNA: TGTGCCAGCAGTGTCGGGAGTTCGAACACCGGGGAGCTGTTTTTT
D gene: -
J gene: TRBJ2-2
V gene: TRBV2
clone size: -

CDR3 protein: CASSKGTSGSWGKETQYF
CDR3 DNA: TGTGCCAGCAGCAAGGGGACTAGCGGGAGTTGGGGTAAAGAGACCCAGTACTTC
D gene: TRBD2
J gene: TRBJ2-5
V gene: TRBV5-8
clone size: -

CDR3 protein: CSVAAGTQETQYF
CDR3 DNA: TGCAGCGTTGCAGCGGGGACACAAGAGACCCAGTACTTC
D gene: -
J gene: TRBJ2-5
V gene: TRBV29-1
clone size: -

CDR3 protein: CASSLGQGVKNQPQHF
CDR3 DNA: TGCGCCAGCAGCCTAGGACAGGGAGTGAAGAATCAGCCCCAGCATTTT
D gene: TRBD1
J gene: TRBJ1-5
V gene: TRBV4-1
clone size: few

CDR3 protein: CASSLGSSWQFF
CDR3 DNA: TGTGCCAGCAGTTTAGGATCTAGCTGGCAGTTCTTC
D gene: -
J gene: TRBJ2-1
V gene: TRBV28
clone size: -

CDR3 protein: CASGTGWEQYF
CDR3 DNA: TGTGCCAGTGGGACAGGGTGGGAGCAGTACTTC
D gene: TRBD1
J gene: TRBJ2-7
V gene: TRBV19
clone size: -

CDR3 protein: CASSWGANRGAYEQYF
CDR3 DNA: TGCGCCAGCAGCTGGGGGGCTAACAGGGGCGCCTACGAGCAGTACTTC
D gene: -
J gene: TRBJ2-7
V gene: TRBV5-1
clone size: -

CDR3 protein: CASSQDPGGRDTQYF
CDR3 DNA: TGCGCCAGCAGCCAAGATCCAGGGGGCAGAGATACGCAGTATTTT
D gene: TRBD1
J gene: TRBJ2-3
V gene: TRBV4-3
clone size: -

CDR3 protein: CASGLSRDRGGETQYF
CDR3 DNA: TGTGCTAGTGGTTTGTCCCGGGACAGGGGGGGGGAGACCCAGTACTTC
D gene: TRBD1
J gene: TRBJ2-5
V gene: TRBV12-5
clone size: few

CDR3 protein: CASSIFAGGPVLIPDTQYF
CDR3 DNA: TGTGCCAGTAGTATTTTCGCGGGGGGGCCGGTTTTGATCCCAGATACGCAGTATTTT
D gene: TRBD2
J gene: TRBJ2-3
V gene: TRBV19
clone size: -

CDR3 protein: CASSVGERAGETQYF
CDR3 DNA: TGTGCCAGCAGCGTAGGGGAGCGGGCAGGTGAGACCCAGTACTTC
D gene: -
J gene: TRBJ2-5
V gene: TRBV9
clone size: -

CDR3 protein: CASRLTPDRMYGYTF
CDR3 DNA: TGTGCCAGCAGACTAACACCGGACAGGATGTATGGCTACACCTTC
D gene: TRBD1
J gene: TRBJ1-2
V gene: TRBV2
clone size: once

CDR3 protein: CASSTPGTGNYGYTF
CDR3 DNA: TGTGCCAGCAGCACCCCCGGGACAGGGAACTATGGCTACACCTTC
D gene: TRBD1
J gene: TRBJ1-2
V gene: TRBV7-9
clone size: -

CDR3 protein: CASRWDHGGNNEQFF
CDR3 DNA: TGTGCCAGCAGATGGGACCACGGGGGGAATAATGAGCAGTTCTTC
D gene: TRBD2
J gene: TRBJ2-1
V gene: TRBV7-3
clone size: -

CDR3 protein: CASSFNGQGTYEQYF
CDR3 DNA: TGCGCCAGCAGCTTTAATGGACAGGGGACCTACGAGCAGTACTTC
D gene: TRBD1
J gene: TRBJ2-7
V gene: TRBV5-1
clone size: -

CDR3 protein: CATSRDTGTGPQQYF
CDR3 DNA: TGTGCCACCAGCAGAGATACGGGGACAGGTCCTCAGCAGTACTTC
D gene: TRBD1
J gene: TRBJ2-7
V gene: TRBV15
clone size: -

CDR3 protein: CASSQEGAGNTGELFF
CDR3 DNA: TGTGCCAGCAGCCAAGAAGGTGCAGGTAACACCGGGGAGCTGTTTTTT
D gene: -
J gene: TRBJ2-2
V gene: TRBV4-2
clone size: -

CDR3 protein: CASRGGGGVPIQYF
CDR3 DNA: TGTGCCAGCAGGGGCGGAGGGGGGGTTCCCATTCAGTACTTC
D gene: -
J gene: TRBJ2-4
V gene: TRBV27
clone size: -

CDR3 protein: CASSQPGTAAGTDTQYF
CDR3 DNA: TGTGCCAGCAGCCAACCCGGGACAGCGGCGGGCACAGATACGCAGTATTTT
D gene: TRBD1
J gene: TRBJ2-3
V gene: TRBV14
clone size: -

CDR3 protein: CASSGSLGETQYF
CDR3 DNA: TGTGCCAGCAGTGGGAGTCTCGGAGAGACCCAGTACTTC
D gene: -
J gene: TRBJ2-5
V gene: TRBV2
clone size: -

CDR3 protein: CASSIDQAGPSTEAFF
CDR3 DNA: TGTGCCAGTAGTATAGATCAGGCAGGGCCTTCCACTGAAGCTTTCTTT
D gene: -
J gene: TRBJ1-1
V gene: TRBV19
clone size: -

CDR3 protein: CASSYGTGRSNYGYTF
CDR3 DNA: TGTGCCAGCAGCTATGGGACAGGTAGAAGTAACTATGGCTACACCTTC
D gene: TRBD1
J gene: TRBJ1-2
V gene: TRBV7-9
clone size: -

CDR3 protein: CASSVDQGVNTEAFF
CDR3 DNA: TGTGCCAGCAGCGTAGATCAGGGGGTGAACACTGAAGCTTTCTTT
D gene: TRBD1
J gene: TRBJ1-1
V gene: TRBV9
clone size: -

CDR3 protein: CASSPGGTDYEQYF
CDR3 DNA: TGTGCCAGCTCACCGGGGGGGACGGACTACGAGCAGTACTTC
D gene: TRBD2
J gene: TRBJ2-7
V gene: TRBV18
clone size: -

CDR3 protein: CASSRMSRSEGNTIYF
CDR3 DNA: TGCGCCAGCAGCCGAATGTCGCGAAGCGAAGGAAACACCATATATTTT
D gene: -
J gene: TRBJ1-3
V gene: TRBV4-1
clone size: -

CDR3 protein: CASSQGQGGYEQYF
CDR3 DNA: TGTGCCAGCAGCCAGGGACAGGGTGGATACGAGCAGTACTTC
D gene: TRBD1
J gene: TRBJ2-7
V gene: TRBV14
clone size: -

CDR3 protein: CASSLTFRGLDSPLHF
CDR3 DNA: TGTGCCAGCAGCTTAACGTTCAGGGGTTTAGATTCACCCCTCCACTTT
D gene: -
J gene: TRBJ1-6
V gene: TRBV7-3
clone size: -

CDR3 protein: CASRPMGHRGPTEAFF
CDR3 DNA: TGTGCCAGCAGGCCCATGGGGCACAGGGGGCCAACTGAAGCTTTCTTT
D gene: TRBD1
J gene: TRBJ1-1
V gene: TRBV27
clone size: -

CDR3 protein: CASSTGGTGELFF
CDR3 DNA: TGTGCCAGCAGCACGGGGGGGACGGGGGAGCTGTTTTTT
D gene: TRBD2
J gene: TRBJ2-2
V gene: TRBV28
clone size: -

CDR3 protein: CASSSPGLVDEQYF
CDR3 DNA: TGTGCCAGCAGTTCCCCGGGACTAGTCGACGAGCAGTACTTC
D gene: TRBD2
J gene: TRBJ2-7
V gene: TRBV7-9
clone size: -

CDR3 protein: CASNPDARNEQYF
CDR3 DNA: TGTGCCAGTAACCCCGATGCGCGAAACGAGCAGTACTTC
D gene: -
J gene: TRBJ2-7
V gene: TRBV6-1
clone size: -

CDR3 protein: CASSFNRGSYEQYF
CDR3 DNA: TGTGCCAGTAGCTTTAACAGGGGCTCCTACGAGCAGTACTTC
D gene: TRBD1
J gene: TRBJ2-7
V gene: TRBV19
clone size: -

CDR3 protein: CASSSGLAVGGDTQYF
CDR3 DNA: TGTGCCAGCAGTTCCGGACTAGCGGTAGGAGGGGATACGCAGTATTTT
D gene: TRBD2
J gene: TRBJ2-3
V gene: TRBV28
clone size: once

CDR3 protein: CASSEYKTGDTQYF
CDR3 DNA: TGTGCCAGCAGTGAATATAAGACCGGGGATACGCAGTATTTT
D gene: -
J gene: TRBJ2-3
V gene: TRBV25-1
clone size: -

CDR3 protein: CSANRGPGNTIYF
CDR3 DNA: TGCAGCGCAAACAGGGGACCTGGAAACACCATATATTTT
D gene: TRBD1
J gene: TRBJ1-3
V gene: TRBV29-1
clone size: -

CDR3 protein: CAWSEPGQGNEKLFF
CDR3 DNA: TGTGCCTGGAGTGAACCGGGACAGGGTAATGAAAAACTGTTTTTT
D gene: TRBD1
J gene: TRBJ1-4
V gene: TRBV30
clone size: -

CDR3 protein: CASSVEAGPSYEQYF
CDR3 DNA: TGTGCCAGCAGCGTAGAGGCGGGGCCCTCCTACGAGCAGTACTTC
D gene: -
J gene: TRBJ2-7
V gene: TRBV9
clone size: once

CDR3 protein: CASSSTGYEQYF
CDR3 DNA: TGTGCCAGCAGCTCGACAGGCTACGAGCAGTACTTC
D gene: -
J gene: TRBJ2-7
V gene: TRBV6-1
clone size: many

CDR3 protein: CASSLNGGETQYF
CDR3 DNA: TGTGCCAGCAGCTTAAACGGGGGAGAGACCCAGTACTTC
D gene: -
J gene: TRBJ2-5
V gene: TRBV7-3
clone size: -

CDR3 protein: CASSPGQSTDTQYF
CDR3 DNA: TGTGCCAGCAGTCCCGGACAAAGCACAGATACGCAGTATTTT
D gene: -
J gene: TRBJ2-3
V gene: TRBV2
clone size: -